This entry lists 23 T cell receptor beta chains sequenced from one sample in a study of T cells in Graves' hyperthyroidism and ophthalmopathy. There were TCR beta CDR3 regions amplified from RNA transcripts. A set of HTBI primers served as the primers for a first-round RT-PCR of the TCR CDR3. MiXCR, applied by TCRdb to the multiplex PCR reads, yields one record per CDR3 protein. The sample consists of tens of thousands of distinct CDR3 sequences, around 55% of them appearing once. The sample taken for sequencing was peripheral blood or thyroid tissue (not recorded which). These receptors were taken from a man between 18 and 29 years old with Graves' hyperthyroidism.

Many counts were recorded for this clonotype. The chain joins TRBV2 to TRBJ2-7; D is unresolved. The germline V gene encodes CDR1 SNHLY and CDR2 FYNNEI. V lost 6 bases and J lost 4, with 16 bases in between. The length of the CDR3 is 14 residues. The CDR3 DNA reads TGTGCCAGCAGGCCAAAGTACGCTTTGTACGAGCAGTACTTC. Translating it yields CASRPKYALYEQYF. Full variable domain (rest looked up from reference TRBV2 and TRBJ2-7): EPEVTQTPSHQVTQMGQEVILRCVPISNHLYFYWYRQILGQKVEFLVSFYNNEISEKSEIFDDQFSVERPDGSNFTLKIRSTKLEDSAMYFCASRPKYALYEQYFGPGTRLTVT.

To note about this clonotype: Sequence at one end of the junction differs from germline and may be a read error. The gene calls are TRBV28 and TRBJ2-2; D is perhaps TRBD2 (5 bases). Germline values: CDR1 MDHEN, CDR2 SYDVKM. This CDR3 comprises 16 residues. The CDR3: CASKPDLALNTGELFF. CDR3 nucleotides: TGTGCCAGCAAGCCAGATCTAGCTTTGAACACCGGGGAGCTGTTTTTC.

A word on this clonotype: A much larger clonotype is one base distant, so this may be a read error. The rearrangement joins TRBV27 to TRBJ1-5; D is unresolved. CDR3 length: 15 amino acids. Germline V gene lookup returns CDR1 MNHEY and CDR2 SMNVEV (reference sequence). The CDR3 nucleotides read TGTGCCGGCAGTCCCTACATCCGGGGAGAACAGCCCCAGCATTTT. It translates to CAGSPYIRGEQPQHF.

Ten or more counts support this clonotype. The chain carries TRBV6-1 and TRBJ1-5; 7 bases line up with TRBD1. V dropped 6 bases and J dropped 0; count of bases not matched to a gene: 2. Germline CDR1 is MNHNS and CDR2 is SASEGT. This CDR3 is 14 amino acids long. The CDR3 sequence: CASRTGYSNQPQHF. Written as DNA, the CDR3 is TGTGCCAGCAGGACAGGGTATAGCAATCAGCCCCAGCATTTT.

In this sample, this clonotype turned up many times. The genes are TRBV7-9 and TRBJ2-7; 8 bases fit TRBD2. This CDR3 contains 13 residues. J lost 3 bases, V lost 5 bases, and 3 bases had no gene match. CDR1 is SEHNR, CDR2 FQNEAQ, per germline (reference sequence). The CDR3 coding sequence is TGTGCCAGCAGCGGGACTAGTGACTACGAGCAGTACTTC. This sequence encodes CASSGTSDYEQYF.

This clonotype was found many times. The CDR3 spells CASSPEARAGGNTIYF. CDR3 DNA sequence: TGTGCCAGCAGTCCCGAGGCACGGGCTGGAGGAAACACCATATATTTT. The chain links TRBV28 to TRBJ1-3; D remains unclear. From germline, CDR1 is MDHEN and CDR2 SYDVKM. The CDR3 length is 16 residues. Deletions cut 5 bases from V and 4 bases from J, with 18 bases between.

This clonotype was recorded at least ten times. This sequence joins TRBV28 and TRBJ1-5; TRBD1 matches 7 bases. This CDR3 is built from 17 residues. Losses at the gene ends were 4 bases for V and 3 bases for J; bases not matched to a gene: 12. Germline CDR1 is MDHEN and CDR2 is SYDVKM. The CDR3 here is CASSSPTDRVDNQPQHF. Here the CDR3 DNA reads TGTGCCAGCAGTTCCCCCACTGACAGGGTTGACAATCAGCCCCAGCATTTT.

This clonotype was found many times. This sequence joins TRBV7-2 and TRBJ2-7; 7 nucleotides agree with TRBD1. V gave up 4 bases and J gave up 2 bases; unmatched junction bases: 5. The CDR3 loop spans 14 amino acids. Per germline, CDR1 SGHTA and CDR2 FQGNSA. CDR3 in amino acids: CASSSQTGTYEQYF. The CDR3 DNA is TGTGCCAGCAGCTCCCAGACAGGGACCTACGAGCAGTACTTC.

The table lists this clonotype with many counts. The gene calls are TRBV6-5 and TRBJ2-7; D tentatively reads TRBD1 or TRBD2 (5 bases each). The CDR3 has 15 residues. Germline assignment: CDR1 MNHEY and CDR2 SVGAGI. Trimming shortened V by 6 bases and J by 6 bases, and 21 bases separated the two germline ends. The CDR3 DNA is TGTGCCAGCAGATCCATCCGGGGCCGTAGGTCCGAGCAGTACTTC. It specifies CASRSIRGRRSEQYF.

The chain employs TRBV19 and TRBJ1-2, with D perhaps matching TRBD1 (6 bases). Germline V gives CDR1 LNHDA, CDR2 SQIVND (reference sequence). Trimming removed 7 bases from V and 8 bases from J, with 14 bases in between. The CDR3 extends over 12 amino acids. CDR3 protein: CASTSQGGGYTF. CDR3 nucleotide sequence: TGTGCCAGTACCTCACAGGGTGGGGGCTACACCTTC.

The gene calls are TRBV7-2 and TRBJ2-5; D call uncertain. The CDR3 runs 11 residues. With 8 bases removed from V and 1 base from J, the gap between germline ends came to 5 bases. Per the germline V gene, CDR1 is SGHTA and CDR2 is FQGNSA. The CDR3 nucleotides read TGTGCCAGCGGACCCCAAGAGACCCAGTACTTC. It translates to CASGPQETQYF.

This CDR3 reads CASSLGQGRGTEAFF. The CDR3 bases are TGTGCCAGCAGTTTGGGACAGGGGAGAGGCACTGAAGCTTTCTTT. The chain uses TRBV27 and TRBJ1-1, with 10 bases lining up with TRBD1. V shed 3 bases and J 4 bases; nucleotides not matched to a gene: 5. The CDR3 is made up of 15 amino acids. Germline V gene lookup returns CDR1 MNHEY and CDR2 SMNVEV (reference sequence).

This clonotype was seen only a few times. The genes are TRBV2 and TRBJ1-2; 8 bases map to TRBD1. J lost 5 bases, V lost 4 bases, and 12 bases had no gene match. The CDR3 runs 16 residues. The V gene's germline CDR1 is SNHLY and CDR2 FYNNEI. CDR3 nucleotides: TGTGCCAGCAGTGGAGGGCCAGGGGGCTTTGGATATGGCTACACCTTC. Protein: CASSGGPGGFGYGYTF.

The chain is built from TRBV29-1 and TRBJ2-5, with 9 bases aligning to TRBD2. CDR1 is SQVTM and CDR2 is ANQGSEA in the germline V gene. The CDR3 has 15 residues. Trimming took 6 bases from V and 5 from J; bases not matched to a gene: 13. The CDR3 sequence is CSVRPGTSNIETQYF. CDR3 bases: TGCAGCGTGAGGCCCGGGACTAGCAACATCGAGACCCAGTACTTC.

This clonotype was counted between two and nine times. The chain recombines TRBV3-1 with TRBJ1-1; D is uncertain. The CDR3 covers 16 residues. Germline CDR1 reads LGHDT; CDR2 reads YNNKEL (reference sequence). The V gene lost 1 base and the J gene lost 5 bases, with 17 bases spanning the gap. In DNA, the CDR3 is TGTGCCAGCAGCCAAGGGTTGGCCTGGGGATTAACTGAAGCTTTCTTT. Encoded protein: CASSQGLAWGLTEAFF.

This clonotype is labeled as medium-sized. The chain joins TRBV5-1 to TRBJ1-1; 7 positions match TRBD1. V was clipped by 5 bases and J by 4 bases; unmatched bases: 11. CDR1 and CDR2 (germline): SGHRS, YFSETQ. This CDR3 is built from 15 residues. CDR3 nucleotides: TGCGCCAGCAGACCCTTCGACAGGGATGGCACTGAAGCTTTCTTT. This translates into CASRPFDRDGTEAFF. The entire variable domain, with the rest obtained from reference TRBV5-1 and TRBJ1-1, is as follows: KAGVTQTPRYLIKTRGQQVTLSCSPISGHRSVSWYQQTPGQGLQFLFEYFSETQRNKGNFPGRFSGRQFSNSRSEMNVSTLELGDSALYLCASRPFDRDGTEAFFGQGTRLTVV.

V is TRBV7-9 and J is TRBJ1-1; the D gene is possibly TRBD1 (5 bases). Trimming shortened V by 4 bases and J by 5 bases, and 20 bases separated the two germline ends. Looked up from germline, CDR1 is SEHNR and CDR2 is FQNEAQ (reference sequence). The CDR3 runs 16 residues. This CDR3 is CASSSPGKRGRTEAFF. The CDR3 DNA follows: TGTGCCAGCAGCTCCCCAGGCAAGCGGGGGAGGACTGAAGCTTTCTTT.

This clonotype was observed a few times. The V call is TRBV9, the J call TRBJ1-2, with D possibly being TRBD1 (5 bases). Trimming cost V 7 bases and J 2 bases, with 21 bases left between them. Germline V gives CDR1 SGDLS, CDR2 YYNGEE. This CDR3 region has 16 residues. CDR3 sequence reads: CASSPQDGAGNYGYTF. In nucleotides, the CDR3 is TGTGCCAGCTCACCACAGGACGGCGCAGGGAACTATGGCTACACCTTC. Combining the CDR3 with reference TRBV9 and TRBJ1-2 gives the whole variable domain DSGVTQTPKHLITATGQRVTLRCSPRSGDLSVYWYQQSLDQGLQFLIQYYNGEERAKGNILERFSAQQFPDLHSELNLSSLELGDSALYFCASSPQDGAGNYGYTFGSGTRLTVV.

This clonotype has at least ten counts. The chain links TRBV6-6 to TRBJ1-2; D is uncertain. V lost 7 bases, J lost 1 base, and 13 bases lay in between. CDR1 and CDR2 from the germline V gene are MNHNY and SVGAGI (reference sequence). The CDR3 runs 14 residues. This chain's CDR3 is CASTNMGLNYGYTF. The CDR3 DNA follows: TGTGCCAGCACCAACATGGGCCTTAACTATGGCTACACCTTC.

This rearrangement joins TRBV7-2 to TRBJ2-5; the match to TRBD2 covers 12 bases. The CDR3 runs to 16 residues. Germline V gives CDR1 SGHTA, CDR2 FQGNSA. V lost 0 bases and J lost 4; bases outside the gene matches: 3. CDR3 nucleotide sequence: TGTGCCAGCAGCTTAGCACTAGCGGGGGGCGGAGAGACCCAGTACTTC. It yields the protein CASSLALAGGGETQYF.

The rearrangement uses TRBV7-3 and TRBJ1-1, with 9 nucleotides matching TRBD1. The CDR3 runs 13 residues. Germline-derived CDR1 and CDR2 are SGHTA and FQGTGA. J gave up 4 bases and V 5 bases, and 2 bases lay outside the gene matches. In DNA, the CDR3 is TGTGCCAGCAGCGTACAGGGGGCCACTGAAGCTTTCTTT. It encodes CASSVQGATEAFF.

This clonotype was seen just once. This rearrangement joins TRBV2 to TRBJ1-5; D perhaps matches TRBD1 (6 bases). V was cut by 6 bases and J by 7 bases, with 16 bases left in between. The CDR3 spans 14 residues. Looked up from germline, CDR1 is SNHLY and CDR2 is FYNNEI. The DNA of the CDR3 is TGTGCCAGCAGCTGGGACGGAACAGGGCAGCCCCAGCATTTT. Its translation is CASSWDGTGQPQHF.

This clonotype appeared many times. The chain is built from TRBV6-6 and TRBJ2-5, with 9 bases fitting TRBD1. V lost 7 bases to trimming and J lost 5 bases; unmatched junction nucleotides: 11. Per germline, CDR1 MNHNY and CDR2 SVGAGI (reference sequence). The CDR3 spans 15 residues. This CDR3 is CASIGGQGGKETQYF. DNA of the CDR3: TGTGCCAGCATCGGGGGACAGGGAGGGAAGGAGACCCAGTACTTC.